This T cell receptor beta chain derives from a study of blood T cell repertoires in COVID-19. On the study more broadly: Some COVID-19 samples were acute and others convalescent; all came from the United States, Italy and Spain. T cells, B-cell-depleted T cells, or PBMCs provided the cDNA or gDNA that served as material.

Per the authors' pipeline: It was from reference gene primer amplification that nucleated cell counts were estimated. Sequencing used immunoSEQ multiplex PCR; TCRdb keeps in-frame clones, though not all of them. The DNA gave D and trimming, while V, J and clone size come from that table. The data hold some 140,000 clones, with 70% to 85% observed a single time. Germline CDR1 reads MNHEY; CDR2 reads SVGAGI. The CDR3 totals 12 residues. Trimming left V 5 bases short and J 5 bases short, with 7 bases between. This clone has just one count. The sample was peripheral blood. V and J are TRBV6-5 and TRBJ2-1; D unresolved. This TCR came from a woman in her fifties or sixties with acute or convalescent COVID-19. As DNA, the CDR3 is TGTGCCAGCAGTCCGGTGCACAATGAGCAGTTCTTC. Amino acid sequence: CASSPVHNEQFF.